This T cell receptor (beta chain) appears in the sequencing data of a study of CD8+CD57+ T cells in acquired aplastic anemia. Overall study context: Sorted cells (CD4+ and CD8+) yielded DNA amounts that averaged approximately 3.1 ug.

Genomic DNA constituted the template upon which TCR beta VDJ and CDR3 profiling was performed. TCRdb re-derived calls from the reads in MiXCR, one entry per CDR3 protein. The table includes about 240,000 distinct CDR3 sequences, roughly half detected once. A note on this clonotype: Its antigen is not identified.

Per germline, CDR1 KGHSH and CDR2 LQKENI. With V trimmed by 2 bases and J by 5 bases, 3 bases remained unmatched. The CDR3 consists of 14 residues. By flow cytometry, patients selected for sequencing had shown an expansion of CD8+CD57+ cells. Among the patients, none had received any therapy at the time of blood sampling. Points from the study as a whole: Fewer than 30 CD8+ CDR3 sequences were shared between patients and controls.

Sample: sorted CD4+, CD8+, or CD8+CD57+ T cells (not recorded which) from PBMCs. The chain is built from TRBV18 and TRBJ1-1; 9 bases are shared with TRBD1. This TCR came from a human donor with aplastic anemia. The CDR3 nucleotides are TGTGCCAGCTCACCATGGGACAGGGAAACTGAAGCTTTCTTT. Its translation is CASSPWDRETEAFF.